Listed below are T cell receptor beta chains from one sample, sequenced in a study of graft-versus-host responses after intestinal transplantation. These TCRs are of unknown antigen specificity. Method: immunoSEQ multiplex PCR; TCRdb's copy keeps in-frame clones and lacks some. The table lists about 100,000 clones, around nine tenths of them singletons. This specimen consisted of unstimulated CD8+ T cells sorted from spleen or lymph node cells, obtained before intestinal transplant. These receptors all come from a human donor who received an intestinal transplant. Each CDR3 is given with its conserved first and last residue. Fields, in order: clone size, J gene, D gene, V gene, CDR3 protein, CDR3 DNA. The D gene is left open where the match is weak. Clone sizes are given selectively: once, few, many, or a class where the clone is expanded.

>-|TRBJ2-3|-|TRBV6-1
CASSEFPGETDTQYF
TGTGCCAGCAGTGAATTCCCGGGGGAGACAGATACGCAGTATTTT
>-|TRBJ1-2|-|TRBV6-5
CASSYSTRVYGYTF
TGTGCCAGCAGTTACTCGACGAGGGTGTATGGCTACACCTTC
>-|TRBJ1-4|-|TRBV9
CASSVGTYRRGEKLFF
TGTGCCAGCAGCGTAGGAACTTACCGTCGGGGCGAAAAACTGTTTTTT
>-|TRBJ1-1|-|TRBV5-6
CASSPVGDTEAFF
TGTGCCAGCAGCCCGGTGGGTGATACTGAAGCTTTCTTT
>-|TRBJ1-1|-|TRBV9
CASSVGRNTEAFF
TGTGCCAGCAGCGTAGGCCGGAACACTGAAGCTTTCTTT
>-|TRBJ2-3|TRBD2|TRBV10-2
CASSGTSGLTDTQYF
TGCGCCAGCAGCGGGACTAGCGGCTTAACAGATACGCAGTATTTT
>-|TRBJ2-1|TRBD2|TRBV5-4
CASSLGYRTSGANEQFF
TGTGCCAGCAGCTTGGGGTACAGGACTAGCGGGGCCAATGAGCAGTTCTTC
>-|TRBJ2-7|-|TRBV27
CASRKGGSYEQYF
TGTGCCAGCAGGAAGGGGGGGTCCTACGAGCAGTACTTC
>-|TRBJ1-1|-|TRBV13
CASSSPWGMNTEAFF
TGTGCCAGCAGCTCACCTTGGGGAATGAACACTGAAGCTTTCTTT
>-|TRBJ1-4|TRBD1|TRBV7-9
CASSPRGGFQTNEKLFF
TGTGCCAGCAGCCCCAGGGGGGGATTTCAGACTAATGAAAAACTGTTTTTT
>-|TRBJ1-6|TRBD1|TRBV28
CASDETGTGLITLHF
TGTGCCAGCGACGAGACCGGGACAGGGCTTATCACCCTCCACTTT
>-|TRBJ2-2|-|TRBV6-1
CATKLGTGELFF
TGTGCCACCAAACTCGGGACCGGGGAGCTGTTTTTT
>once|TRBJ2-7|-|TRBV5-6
CASSFPGNREQYF
TGTGCCAGCAGCTTTCCTGGGAATCGCGAGCAGTACTTC
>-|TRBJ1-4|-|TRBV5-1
CASSFFLGMKPTNEKLFF
TGCGCCAGCAGCTTTTTTCTGGGGATGAAGCCAACTAATGAAAAACTGTTTTTT
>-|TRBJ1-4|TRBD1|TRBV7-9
CASSLVEQGANEKLFF
TGTGCCAGCAGCTTAGTGGAACAGGGGGCTAATGAAAAACTGTTTTTT
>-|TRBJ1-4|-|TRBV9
CASSPPFGGQVEKLFF
TGTGCCAGCAGCCCCCCCTTCGGGGGGCAGGTTGAAAAACTGTTTTTT
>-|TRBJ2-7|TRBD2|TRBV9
CASSVGGRDDEEQYF
TGTGCCAGCAGCGTAGGGGGGAGGGATGATGAGGAGCAGTACTTC
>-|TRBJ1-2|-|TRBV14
CASSQVGTDGYTF
TGTGCCAGCAGCCAAGTGGGCACGGATGGCTACACCTTC
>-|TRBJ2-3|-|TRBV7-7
CASSSGGFADTQYF
TGTGCCAGCAGCTCCGGAGGATTCGCAGATACGCAGTATTTT
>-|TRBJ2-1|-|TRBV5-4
CASSSLGQQFF
TGTGCCAGCAGCTCTCTGGGACAGCAGTTCTTC
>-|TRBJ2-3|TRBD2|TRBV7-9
CASSLRESPTDTQYF
TGTGCCAGCAGCTTGCGGGAGTCCCCCACAGATACGCAGTATTTT
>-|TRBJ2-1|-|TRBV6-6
CASSGDYNEQFF
TGTGCCAGCAGTGGGGACTACAATGAGCAGTTCTTC
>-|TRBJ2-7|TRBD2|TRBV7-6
CASSSPTAGWSVVEQYF
TGTGCCAGCAGCTCCCCCACAGCGGGGTGGTCTGTAGTCGAGCAGTACTTC
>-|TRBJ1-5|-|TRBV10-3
CAISELGTQPQHF
TGTGCCATCAGTGAGCTAGGGACACAGCCCCAGCATTTT
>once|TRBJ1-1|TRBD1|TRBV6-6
CASSYSKTGSSWKAFF
TGTGCCAGCAGTTACTCGAAGACAGGGAGTAGTTGGAAGGCTTTCTTT
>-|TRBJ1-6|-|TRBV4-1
CASSQRGSNSPLHF
TGCGCCAGCAGCCAACGAGGGTCGAATTCACCCCTCCACTTT
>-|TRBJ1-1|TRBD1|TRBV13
CASSLDRDTEAFF
TGTGCCAGCAGCTTGGACAGGGACACTGAAGCTTTCTTT
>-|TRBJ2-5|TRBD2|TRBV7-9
CASSLGPTTSGGAAQYF
TGTGCCAGCAGCTTAGGCCCAACAACTAGCGGGGGGGCGGCCCAGTACTTC
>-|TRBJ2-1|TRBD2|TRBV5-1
CASMPTGLGLVDEQFF
TGCGCCAGCATGCCCACGGGACTAGGATTAGTCGATGAGCAGTTCTTC
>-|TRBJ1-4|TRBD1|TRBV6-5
CASLPGQGREKLFF
TGTGCCAGCTTACCGGGACAGGGCCGAGAAAAACTGTTTTTT
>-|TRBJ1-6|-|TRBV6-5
CASSYRGVGSPLHF
TGTGCCAGCAGTTACCGCGGGGTCGGTTCACCCCTCCACTTT
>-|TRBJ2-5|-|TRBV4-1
CASSRKETQYF
TGCGCCAGCAGCCGCAAAGAGACCCAGTACTTC
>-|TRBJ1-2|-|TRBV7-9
CASSSPTGLPPYGYTF
TGTGCCAGCAGCTCGCCTACAGGTTTGCCTCCCTATGGCTACACCTTC
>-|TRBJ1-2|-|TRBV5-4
CASSPTGYGYTF
TGTGCCAGCAGCCCAACGGGGTATGGCTACACCTTC
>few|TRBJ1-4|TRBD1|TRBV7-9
CASSPTGTVNEKLFF
TGTGCCAGCAGCCCGACCGGGACAGTTAATGAAAAACTGTTTTTT
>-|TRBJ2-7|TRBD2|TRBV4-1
CASSQGSLAGGSYEQYF
TGCGCCAGCAGCCAAGGATCTTTAGCGGGGGGCTCCTACGAGCAGTACTTC
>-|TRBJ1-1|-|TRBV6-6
CASGPWAAGAKTEAFF
TGTGCCAGCGGGCCATGGGCCGCGGGGGCTAAGACTGAAGCTTTCTTT
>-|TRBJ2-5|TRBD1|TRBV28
CATGGPKKTQYF
TGTGCCACAGGGGGACCCAAGAAGACCCAGTACTTC
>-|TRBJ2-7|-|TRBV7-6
CASSSLTGGYEQYF
TGTGCCAGCAGCTCCCTGACCGGAGGCTACGAGCAGTACTTC
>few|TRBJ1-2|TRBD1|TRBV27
CASSDGTDEKQYGYTF
TGTGCCAGCAGTGACGGGACAGACGAAAAGCAGTATGGCTACACCTTC
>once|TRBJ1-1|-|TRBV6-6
CASSYGETEAFF
TGTGCCAGCAGTTACGGGGAGACTGAAGCTTTCTTT
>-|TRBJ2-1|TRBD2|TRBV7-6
CASSLGGGGNEQFF
TGTGCCAGCAGCTTAGGCGGGGGGGGCAATGAGCAGTTCTTC
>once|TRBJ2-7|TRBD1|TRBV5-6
CASSFTWRGQGSLEQYF
TGTGCCAGCAGCTTTACTTGGCGCGGACAGGGAAGTCTCGAGCAGTACTTC
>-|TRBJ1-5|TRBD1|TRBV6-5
CASSADRAQPQHF
TGTGCCAGCAGTGCAGACAGGGCTCAGCCCCAGCATTTT
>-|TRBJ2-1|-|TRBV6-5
CASMGLSSYNEQFF
TGTGCCAGCATGGGCCTAAGCTCCTACAATGAGCAGTTCTTC
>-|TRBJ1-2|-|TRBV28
CASSLFPLPPYGYTF
TGTGCCAGCAGTTTATTTCCACTCCCCCCCTATGGCTACACCTTC
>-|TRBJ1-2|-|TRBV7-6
CASSLERGEPPYGYTF
TGTGCCAGCAGCTTAGAGCGGGGGGAGCCCCCCTATGGCTACACCTTC
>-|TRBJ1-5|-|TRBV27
CASSGAGSNQPQHF
TGTGCCAGCAGTGGGGCAGGGAGCAATCAGCCCCAGCATTTT
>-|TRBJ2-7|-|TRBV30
CAWSRGSAPYEQYF
TGTGCCTGGAGTAGGGGCTCAGCCCCCTACGAGCAGTACTTC
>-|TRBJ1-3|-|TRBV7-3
CASSLPGNTIYF
TGTGCCAGCAGCTTACCTGGAAACACCATATATTTT
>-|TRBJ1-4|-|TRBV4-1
CASSQAAGIWEKLFF
TGCGCCAGCAGCCAAGCCGCGGGGATTTGGGAAAAACTGTTTTTT
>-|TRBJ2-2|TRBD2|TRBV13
CASSSTSPLPGSSGRAGELFF
TGTGCCAGCAGCTCCACCAGCCCCCTCCCCGGGAGTAGCGGGAGGGCCGGGGAGCTGTTTTTT
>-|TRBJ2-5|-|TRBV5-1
CASRPFEVQETQYF
TGCGCCAGCAGGCCCTTTGAGGTCCAAGAGACCCAGTACTTC